A single sample is the source of the 7 T cell receptor beta chains below, sequenced in a study of blood T cell repertoires in COVID-19. The protocol was immunoSEQ multiplex PCR, while the TCRdb copy is restricted to in-frame clones and leaves out a portion. The sample yields over 100,000 clones, 84% seen once. The source material was peripheral blood. Every receptor here comes from a woman in her fifties or sixties with acute or convalescent COVID-19.

Points on this clone: Other DNA sequences in this specimen translate into the identical CDR3. The chain carries TRBV24-1 and TRBJ1-5; D gene uncertain. The germline gives CDR1 KGHDR, CDR2 SFDVKD. The CDR3 length is 14 residues. The V end lost 5 bases, the J end lost 3 bases, and 10 bases lay between the germline ends. The CDR3 region is CATSAGGFNQPQHF. The CDR3 DNA reads TGTGCCACCAGTGCGGGAGGATTCAATCAGCCCCAGCATTTT.

The chain couples TRBV2 to TRBJ2-7, with 10 positions matching TRBD2. The CDR3 consists of 15 residues. With 8 bases clipped from V and 3 bases from J, the junction kept 10 bases outside the gene matches. Looked up from germline, CDR1 is SNHLY and CDR2 is FYNNEI. This chain's CDR3 is CASSSPLAGIYEQYF. The CDR3 coding sequence is TGTGCCAGCTCATCCCCACTAGCGGGGATCTACGAGCAGTACTTC. The complete variable domain, with remaining parts taken from reference TRBV2 and TRBJ2-7, reads EPEVTQTPSHQVTQMGQEVILRCVPISNHLYFYWYRQILGQKVEFLVSFYNNEISEKSEIFDDQFSVERPDGSNFTLKIRSTKLEDSAMYFCASSSPLAGIYEQYFGPGTRLTVT.

This chain connects TRBV6-6 to TRBJ2-7; D might be TRBD2 (5 bases). Germline V gene data show CDR1 as MNHNY and CDR2 as SVGAGI (reference sequence). Deletions cut 7 bases from V and 1 base from J, with 14 bases between. This CDR3 contains 14 residues. The DNA for the CDR3 is TGTGCCAGCAAGGAGGCGGGTGAGTCCTACGAGCAGTACTTC. Translation: CASKEAGESYEQYF.

The chain links TRBV6-6 to TRBJ1-5, with D tentatively TRBD1 (6 bases). Trimming cost V 7 bases and J 7 bases, with 23 bases left between them. The germline V gene encodes CDR1 MNHNY and CDR2 SVGAGI (reference sequence). The CDR3 totals 16 residues. CDR3 loop: CASISGTNLRVQPQHF. The CDR3 coding sequence is TGTGCCAGCATCTCTGGGACAAACCTCCGTGTACAGCCCCAGCATTTT.

The chain has TRBV10-3 and TRBJ1-6, with 9 bases that match TRBD1. Germline V gene sequence: CDR1 ENHRY, CDR2 SYGVKD. The CDR3 consists of 13 residues. After removal of 2 bases from V and 17 bases from J, the junction contained 7 bases not matched to a gene. The CDR3 loop reads CAISEGQGFAFHF. The CDR3 DNA is TGTGCCATCAGTGAGGGACAGGGGTTCGCTTTCCACTTT.

This chain uses TRBV2 with TRBJ2-2, with TRBD2 matching 10 bases. The CDR3 runs 16 residues. Germline lookup yields CDR1 SNHLY and CDR2 FYNNEI. Trimming at V came to 5 bases and at J to 2 bases, leaving 5 bases not matched to a gene. CDR3 bases: TGTGCCAGCAGTCAAACTAGCGGGGTCAACACCGGGGAGCTGTTTTTT. This encodes CASSQTSGVNTGELFF. Looking up the rest from reference TRBV2 and TRBJ2-2 gives the full variable domain: EPEVTQTPSHQVTQMGQEVILRCVPISNHLYFYWYRQILGQKVEFLVSFYNNEISEKSEIFDDQFSVERPDGSNFTLKIRSTKLEDSAMYFCASSQTSGVNTGELFFGEGSRLTVL.

A few counts support this clone. The chain links TRBV10-3 to TRBJ1-4; a possible D gene is TRBD1 (6 bases). Trimming took off 8 bases at V and 3 bases at J, with 34 bases between the two ends. CDR1 and CDR2 from the germline V gene are ENHRY and SYGVKD. This CDR3 contains 21 residues. The CDR3 nucleotides read TGTGCCATCTCCCCTGCGAGGGGGAAGGCAGGGGACCTCGGATCTAATGAAAAACTGTTTTTT. Amino acid sequence: CAISPARGKAGDLGSNEKLFF.